This passage covers 18 T cell receptor beta chains from one sample sequenced in a study of tumor-infiltrating lymphocytes in oesophageal squamous cell carcinoma. TCRdb re-called the PCR reads through MiXCR, storing one row per CDR3 protein. The data contain more than 15,000 distinct CDR3 sequences, over 40% of them singletons. Sequencing was carried out using normal esophageal tissue next to the tumor. The receptor source for this set is a female donor with esophageal squamous cell carcinoma.

This clonotype has a count of ten or more. The rearrangement uses TRBV5-1 and TRBJ2-5; the D gene is possibly TRBD2 (6 bases). Trimming took off 2 bases at V and 5 bases at J, with 10 bases between the two ends. This CDR3 has 13 residues. Germline V gene data show CDR1 as SGHRS and CDR2 as YFSETQ. CDR3 sequence (DNA): TGCGCCAGCAGCTTCTCGGGGGACGAGACCCAGTACTTC. It is translated as CASSFSGDETQYF.

This clonotype has ten or more counts. The CDR3 DNA reads as TGTGCCAGCAGTTTAATGAGACAGGCTGGGAACACTGAAGCTTTCTTT. This sequence encodes CASSLMRQAGNTEAFF. The J gene is TRBJ1-1, the V gene TRBV28; tentative D call: TRBD1 (6 bases). This CDR3 has 16 amino acids. V gave up 2 bases and J gave up 1 base, with 14 bases separating them. From germline, CDR1 is MDHEN and CDR2 SYDVKM. Full variable domain (remainder filled in from reference TRBV28 and TRBJ1-1): DVKVTQSSRYLVKRTGEKVFLECVQDMDHENMFWYRQDPGLGLRLIYFSYDVKMKEKGDIPEGYSVSREKKERFSLILESASTNQTSMYLCASSLMRQAGNTEAFFGQGTRLTVV.

By share, this clonotype ranks as medium-sized (0.01 to 0.1%). This chain connects TRBV7-9 to TRBJ2-1; D not certain. V lost 2 bases and J lost 12, with 11 bases in between. Germline values: CDR1 SEHNR, CDR2 FQNEAQ (reference sequence). The CDR3 is 12 amino acids. CDR3 loop: CASSLMGETQFF. The CDR3 DNA follows: TGTGCCAGCAGCTTAATGGGCGAAACGCAGTTCTTC.

J is TRBJ2-6 and V is TRBV10-3; D call uncertain. TRBJ2-7 explains the end of the DNA better; the J call may be wrong. This CDR3 has 13 residues. Germline V gene lookup returns CDR1 ENHRY and CDR2 SYGVKD. For the CDR3, the DNA is TGTGCCATCAGTGAGGGGGTGGCTCGCGAGCAGTACTTC. Residues: CAISEGVAREQYF.

By its share, this clonotype is medium-sized. The V and J genes are TRBV6-1 and TRBJ1-1, with no clear D. The CDR3 loop spans 12 amino acids. Germline V gene data show CDR1 as MNHNS and CDR2 as SASEGT. Trimming left V 6 bases short and J 6 bases short, with 11 bases between. The CDR3 here is CASRTLLAEAFF. As DNA, the CDR3 is TGTGCCAGCAGGACACTATTGGCTGAAGCTTTCTTT.

This clonotype was found many times. The rearrangement joins TRBV7-9 to TRBJ2-2; weak D call: TRBD1 (6 bases). This CDR3 has 14 residues. V lost 5 bases and J 8 bases, leaving 15 bases between the germline ends. Per the germline V gene, CDR1 is SEHNR and CDR2 is FQNEAQ (reference sequence). For the CDR3, the DNA is TGTGCCAGCAGCCGAGGACAGAACGGAGGGGAGCTGTTTTTT. Protein sequence: CASSRGQNGGELFF.

This chain links TRBV7-2 with TRBJ2-1; TRBD2 is a possible D gene (5 bases). The DNA end lines up better with TRBJ2-7; the J call may be wrong. Germline values: CDR1 SGHTA, CDR2 FQGNSA. The CDR3 spans 11 residues. CDR3 protein: CASSGSYEQYF. The CDR3 DNA follows: TGTGCCAGCAGCGGGAGCTACGAGCAGTACTTC.

This clonotype was observed at least ten times. The rearrangement links TRBV11-3 to TRBJ2-1, with 7 nucleotides matching TRBD1. CDR1 and CDR2 from the germline V gene are SGHNT and YENEEA. The CDR3 is 13 amino acids. V lost 2 bases and J lost 9; bases outside the gene matches: 4. In DNA form, the CDR3 reads TGTGCCAGCAGCTTACGCCGGGACAGTGAGCAGTTCTTC. This sequence encodes CASSLRRDSEQFF.

The V call is TRBV12-3 or TRBV12-4, the J call TRBJ2-2, with 12 bases matching TRBD1. V shed 5 bases, J shed 10 bases, and the junction held 8 bases outside the gene matches. The CDR3 is made up of 15 amino acids. The CDR3 region has the DNA TGTGCCAGCAGTAAACCGGGACAGGGGGCAGTGGAGCTGTTTTTT. Its protein is CASSKPGQGAVELFF.

This clonotype is medium-sized (0.01 to 0.1%) in the sample. The germline gene is not matched at one end of the junction; a read error may be the cause. This chain uses TRBV7-2 with TRBJ2-3, with TRBD1 as a possible D gene (6 bases). The CDR3 extends over 15 amino acids. The germline CDR1 and CDR2 sequences are SGHTA and FQGNSA. CDR3 sequence (DNA): TGTGCCAGCAGTTTAGGGACACCCCGCACAGATACGCAGTATTTT. It codes for CASSLGTPRTDTQYF. The variable domain in full, with the rest retrieved from reference TRBV7-2 and TRBJ2-3, is GAGVSQSPSNKVTEKGKDVELRCDPISGHTALYWYRQSLGQGLEFLIYFQGNSAPDKSGLPSDRFSAERTGGSVSTLTIQRTQQEDSAVYLCASSLGTPRTDTQYFGPGTRLTVL.

Notes on this clonotype: The conserved closing phenylalanine or tryptophan is absent in this CDR3, likely reflecting a read error. Because the CDR3's place on the DNA is in doubt, the DNA is left out and the CDR3 is given as listed by TCRdb. The chain carries TRBV28 and TRBJ2-1; no check of the table's D call, TRBD2, against the DNA was made. The CDR3 comprises 17 residues, both ends counted. Germline V gene data show CDR1 as MDHEN and CDR2 as SYDVKM. The CDR3 loop reads CASSLEGYGLKGYTFGS.

The genes are TRBV6-6 and TRBJ2-7; tentative D call: TRBD1 (5 bases). The V end was cut by 2 bases, the J end by 7 bases, with 21 bases between. This CDR3 is built from 16 residues. Germline V gene sequence: CDR1 MNHNY, CDR2 SVGAGI (reference sequence). The DNA of the CDR3 is TGTGCCAGCAGTTACGTGGGCCCGGCCTACAGGAATGAGCAGTACTTC. Its protein is CASSYVGPAYRNEQYF.

This clonotype occurred a few times. The chain uses TRBV11-3 and TRBJ1-1; the D is unclear. Germline V gene lookup returns CDR1 SGHNT and CDR2 YENEEA. Trimming pared 1 base from V and 3 bases from J, leaving 3 bases between. This CDR3 has 12 residues. In DNA form, the CDR3 reads TGTGCCAGCAGCTTAGGTGACACTGAAGCTTTCTTT. This codes for CASSLGDTEAFF.

The chain has TRBV4-1 and TRBJ1-2; 9 nucleotides line up with TRBD1. Germline CDR1 MGHRA, CDR2 YSYEKL. There are 17 residues in the CDR3. V trimming: 6 bases; J trimming: 5 bases; junction bases outside the gene matches: 16. This CDR3 reads CASRGPTLQGAHYGYTF. The DNA for the CDR3 is TGCGCCAGCAGAGGCCCCACTCTACAGGGGGCGCATTATGGCTACACCTTC.

The rearrangement uses TRBV7-2 and TRBJ2-1; 9 positions match TRBD1. The J call is uncertain, as TRBJ2-7 better fits the DNA end. CDR1 is SGHTA and CDR2 is FQGNSA in the germline V gene. The CDR3 has 14 residues. This CDR3 is CASSLIQGAYEQYF. The CDR3 nucleotides read TGTGCCAGCAGCCTAATACAGGGGGCTTACGAGCAGTACTTC.

This clonotype appeared once. The limits of the CDR3 on the DNA are not certain, so only TCRdb's listed CDR3 is given. The chain uses TRBV7-5 and TRBJ2-5. TRBV7-5 is a known pseudogene. A total of 15 residues make up the CDR3, ends included. This chain's CDR3 is CISVPEAGPTHEQYF.

The chain combines TRBV20-1 with TRBJ2-7; TRBD2 matches at 10 bases. The CDR3 is made up of 13 amino acids. CDR1 and CDR2 (germline): DFQATT, SNEGSKA (reference sequence). With 4 bases clipped from V and 4 bases from J, the junction kept 4 bases outside the gene matches. CDR3: CSAKAGGFYEQYF. DNA for the CDR3: TGCAGTGCTAAAGCGGGAGGGTTTTACGAGCAGTACTTC.

A remark on this clonotype: This could be a read error, since a much larger clone is one nucleotide away. V gene TRBV27 combines with J gene TRBJ2-1; D gene uncertain. The J call may be faulty, since TRBJ2-7 better matches the DNA end. The CDR3 totals 12 residues. Germline CDR1 reads MNHEY; CDR2 reads SMNVEV (reference sequence). The CDR3 DNA sequence: TGTGCCAGCACCACAGCCTACGATGAGCAGTACTTC. As protein: CASTTAYDEQYF.